The 14 T cell receptor beta chains below were found in one sample sequenced in a study of blood T cell repertoires in COVID-19 (dated by TCRdb to the early 2020s). The library was generated by the immunoSEQ multiplex PCR assay. Sourced from immuneACCESS, this table was stored by TCRdb with only in-frame sequences that have V and J called. A share of the clones is absent; for the studies checked, an unresolved V gene accounts for under half, and the remainder has no known explanation. The sample table holds 77,000 or so clones, of which 74% were seen once. Clones ranked in the top ten supply just over 2.5% of the sample. Sequencing was done on a sample of peripheral blood. Every receptor here comes from a human donor with acute or convalescent COVID-19. The donor label of this sample is uncertain.

The table lists this clone with a few counts. The chain employs TRBV9 and TRBJ2-2, with no clear D. Looked up from germline, CDR1 is SGDLS and CDR2 is YYNGEE. V lost 0 bases and J 0 bases, leaving 9 bases between the germline ends. This CDR3 has 16 amino acids. CDR3 loop: CASSVVTHPNTGELFF. Written as DNA, the CDR3 is TGTGCCAGCAGCGTAGTAACACACCCGAACACCGGGGAGCTGTTTTTT. Filled out from reference TRBV9 and TRBJ2-2, the complete variable domain reads DSGVTQTPKHLITATGQRVTLRCSPRSGDLSVYWYQQSLDQGLQFLIQYYNGEERAKGNILERFSAQQFPDLHSELNLSSLELGDSALYFCASSVVTHPNTGELFFGEGSRLTVL.

This clone was counted only a few times. The chain recombines TRBV2 with TRBJ2-5; D might be TRBD2 (5 bases). Germline V gene lookup returns CDR1 SNHLY and CDR2 FYNNEI. The CDR3 extends over 14 amino acids. The V end was cut by 4 bases, the J end by 7 bases, with 16 bases between. The CDR3: CASSAPTSRGTQYF. CDR3 in DNA: TGTGCCAGCAGTGCGCCGACTTCCCGGGGGACCCAGTACTTC.

This clone was detected only a few times. This chain links TRBV14 with TRBJ2-1, with D unresolved. The CDR3 consists of 16 residues. V gave up 0 bases and J gave up 0 bases, with 9 bases separating them. Germline CDR1 is SGHDN and CDR2 is FVKESK. The CDR3 coding sequence is TGTGCCAGCAGCCAAGAAGGCGGCAGCTCCTACAATGAGCAGTTCTTC. It specifies CASSQEGGSSYNEQFF.

The chain is built from TRBV7-8 and TRBJ2-5, with 8 bases lining up with TRBD2. J was trimmed by 1 base and V by 5 bases; bases with no gene match: 12. This CDR3 comprises 17 residues. CDR1 is SGHVS and CDR2 is FQNEAQ in the germline V gene. The CDR3 DNA reads as TGTGCCAGCAGCCAAGGGGGGGTAGCGGGGCCCCAAGAGACCCAGTACTTC. This gives the protein CASSQGGVAGPQETQYF.

The chain links TRBV5-6 to TRBJ2-3, with D unresolved. The ends were cut back, 0 bases at V and 4 bases at J, with 12 bases in the middle. Germline V CDR1 and CDR2: SGHDT, YYEEEE. The CDR3 covers 15 residues. The CDR3 DNA sequence: TGTGCCAGCAGCTTGGGGCAAACCGATGCAGATACGCAGTATTTT. This translates into CASSLGQTDADTQYF.

V gene TRBV19 combines with J gene TRBJ2-1; 8 bases map to TRBD2. The germline gives CDR1 LNHDA, CDR2 SQIVND (reference sequence). The ends lost 3 bases at V and 5 bases at J; junction bases unmatched: 12. The CDR3 is made up of 17 amino acids. The CDR3 DNA is TGTGCCAGTAGTATTAGGGCGGGAGGAAGGCATAACAATGAGCAGTTCTTC. It specifies CASSIRAGGRHNNEQFF.

The chain uses TRBV7-3 and TRBJ2-7, with 8 bases lining up with TRBD1. The J segment lost 5 bases and the V segment lost 11 bases, leaving 8 bases of the junction unmatched. Germline CDR1 reads SGHTA; CDR2 reads FQGTGA. The CDR3 contains 12 residues. CDR3: CAGRQGADEQYF. DNA for the CDR3: TGTGCCGGAAGGCAGGGGGCGGACGAGCAGTACTTC. Combining the CDR3 with reference TRBV7-3 and TRBJ2-7 gives the whole variable domain GAGVSQTPSNKVTEKGKYVELRCDPISGHTALYWYRQSLGQGPEFLIYFQGTGAADDSGLPNDRFFAVRPEGSVSTLKIQRTERGDSAVYLCAGRQGADEQYFGPGTRLTVT.

The CDR3 coding sequence is TGTGCCACCAGTGTCCAGGGGGGAACTGAAGCTTTCTTT. As protein: CATSVQGGTEAFF. V is TRBV24-1 and J is TRBJ1-1, with 7 bases identical to TRBD1. Germline values: CDR1 KGHDR, CDR2 SFDVKD. Trimming at V came to 5 bases and at J to 5 bases, leaving 4 bases not matched to a gene. This CDR3 has 13 amino acids.

This clone was observed a handful of times. V usage is TRBV19 and J usage is TRBJ2-7, with 10 bases matching TRBD2. Germline CDR1 is LNHDA and CDR2 is SQIVND (reference sequence). The V gene end was trimmed by 3 bases and the J gene end by 4 bases; junction bases not matched to a gene: 6. There are 15 residues in the CDR3. In nucleotides, the CDR3 is TGTGCCAGTAGTATGTCTAGCGGGAGTGCTTACGAGCAGTACTTC. Its protein product is CASSMSSGSAYEQYF.

The DNA of the CDR3 is TGTGCCAGCAGCCCGGCCAGGCTAGCGGGGAACAATGAGCAGTTCTTC. It codes for CASSPARLAGNNEQFF. This chain links TRBV5-4 with TRBJ2-1; 9 nucleotides align to TRBD2. This CDR3 comprises 16 residues. CDR1 and CDR2 from the germline V gene are SGHNT and YYREEE (reference sequence). The V gene end was trimmed by 4 bases and the J gene end by 5 bases; junction bases not matched to a gene: 10.

The chain combines TRBV19 with TRBJ1-5, with D unclear. From germline, CDR1 is LNHDA and CDR2 SQIVND (reference sequence). V was clipped by 3 bases and J by 7 bases, with 7 bases between them. This CDR3 has 12 residues. In DNA form, the CDR3 reads TGTGCCAGTAGTATTTACAGCCAGCCCCAGCATTTT. It translates to CASSIYSQPQHF.

The V and J genes are TRBV28 and TRBJ1-2; D uncertain. Germline CDR1 reads MDHEN; CDR2 reads SYDVKM. The CDR3 is 14 amino acids. V lost 3 bases to trimming and J lost 0 bases, with 8 bases between them. The DNA for the CDR3 is TGTGCCAGCAGTTTTGCACAGTCTAACTATGGCTACACCTTC. Amino acids: CASSFAQSNYGYTF.

The chain is built from TRBV6-1 and TRBJ1-5; D unclear. The V end was cut by 1 base, the J end by 0 bases, with 7 bases between. CDR1 and CDR2 (germline): MNHNS, SASEGT. The CDR3 spans 15 residues. In nucleotides, the CDR3 is TGTGCCAGCAGTGAAGGCAGAAATAGCAATCAGCCCCAGCATTTT. It is translated as CASSEGRNSNQPQHF.

This clone was picked up a small number of times. The V and J genes are TRBV5-6 and TRBJ2-5; a possible D gene is TRBD1 (5 bases). This CDR3 is 13 amino acids long. Trimming removed 1 base from V and 2 bases from J, with 6 bases in between. CDR1 is SGHDT and CDR2 is YYEEEE in the germline V gene. This chain's CDR3 is CASSLPGQETQYF. The CDR3 nucleotides are TGTGCCAGCAGCTTGCCAGGGCAAGAGACCCAGTACTTC.